This T cell receptor (beta chain) was recovered during a study of Graves' ophthalmopathy and Graves' hyperthyroidism. CDR1 LNHDA and CDR2 SQIVND come from the germline V gene (reference sequence). CDR3 length: 11 amino acids. Deletions cut 7 bases from V and 8 bases from J, with 11 bases between. The TCR beta CDR3 regions underwent amplification from RNA transcripts. In the first round, RT-PCR was carried out with HTBI primers, and a multiplex PCR formed the second round. Via MiXCR, TCRdb re-called the multiplex PCR reads, giving one row per CDR3 protein. In the table there are about 620,000 distinct CDR3 sequences, 22% of which are singletons.

The sequence was obtained from a woman in her late teens or twenties with stable Graves' hyperthyroidism. Some clones in this sample may be carry-over from other donors' samples. The chain has TRBV19 and TRBJ1-1, with D unclear. The source material was peripheral blood. In DNA, the CDR3 is TGTGCCAGTAACGACGGAAACGAAGCTTTCTTT. It yields the protein CASNDGNEAFF.